This TCR beta chain is drawn from a study of regulatory T cells in long-lasting Graves disease. Findings and limits, study-wide: Reduced TCR diversity was observed in persistent Graves' patients versus newly diagnosed patients.

The CDR3 is 14 amino acids. V was clipped by 2 bases and J by 5 bases; unmatched bases: 6. CDR1 SEHNR and CDR2 FQNEAQ come from the germline V gene (reference sequence). This clonotype has a handful of counts. Its target is not known. Through Arm-PCR of CDR3 regions and iRepertoire HTBI primers, TCR beta libraries were built. TCRdb processed the multiplex PCR reads anew with MiXCR; each CDR3 protein has one entry. The sample yields hundreds of thousands of distinct CDR3 sequences, approximately 13% seen once. Time point here: newly diagnosed GD, antithyroid drugs for less than 3 months. Making the TCR library involved RNA that had been extracted from PBMCs. The sample also formed part of further work on T cells in Graves' hyperthyroidism and ophthalmopathy. From that report: Exclusions: uncontrolled infection, other autoimmune disease, pregnancy, lactation. The primer set for the first-round RT-PCR of the TCR CDR3 was HTBI. Ophthalmopathy cases were set apart from stable hyperthyroidism by a 13 V-J model.

The rearrangement links TRBV7-9 to TRBJ2-7; 7 bases agree with TRBD2. The origin of this receptor is a young man with Graves disease. This specimen was peripheral blood mononuclear cells (PBMCs), taken at new diagnosis, from a patient treated with antithyroid drugs. CDR3 DNA: TGTGCCAGCAGCTTACGGGGGGTCGCGGACGAGCAGTACTTC. Translated, it gives CASSLRGVADEQYF. The variable domain in full, completed from reference TRBV7-9 and TRBJ2-7, reads DTGVSQNPRHKITKRGQNVTFRCDPISEHNRLYWYRQTLGQGPEFLTYFQNEAQLEKSRLLSDRFSAERPKGSFSTLEIQRTEQGDSAMYLCASSLRGVADEQYFGPGTRLTVT.